This TCR beta chain was sequenced in a study of OX40 agonist ivuxolimab in advanced cancers. Broadly, across the study: Ivuxolimab, which targeted the costimulatory receptor OX40 (CD134), was an agonistic, fully human IgG2 monoclonal antibody. Intravenous ivuxolimab was administered to patients every 2 weeks at six dose levels: 0.01, 0.1, 0.3, 1.5, 3 and 10 mg/kg. Among the approximately 50 dose-escalation patients, some 20 had hepatocellular carcinoma, 15 or so melanoma, 9 renal cell carcinoma and 9 head and neck cancer. In the dose-escalation cohort, 82.7% of patients were male, and the mean age was approximately 55 years, with a range of roughly 23 to 85. Prior anti-PD-1, anti-PD-L1 or anti-CTLA-4 therapy was permitted, and 40% of dose-escalation patients had received checkpoint inhibitors. Three dose-escalation patients achieved partial responses, one with hepatocellular carcinoma and two with cutaneous melanoma. Peripheral TCRbeta sequencing aimed to test whether ivuxolimab altered TCR sequence diversity and caused clonal T-cell expansion. The paper describes the monotherapy dose-escalation part (N of about 52 patients) of the phase I trial of ivuxolimab. Points the paper makes about the study in general: Low levels of normalized T-cell clonal expansion were also seen in some patients who did not respond. At doses of 0.1 to 3.0 mg/kg, clonal expansion of both CD4+ and CD8+ T cells in blood was seen between baseline and week 6. The antigen specificity of the peripheral T cells that underwent clonal expansion was not determined. After ivuxolimab, expanded clones were on average more numerous among CD8+ T cells than among CD4+ T cells. In partial responders in the 0.1-3.0 mg/kg groups, normalized peripheral clonal expansion was found to be among the lowest, especially among CD8+ T cells.

The trial excluded patients who had a history of autoimmune disease or who were on systemic immunosuppression. Peripheral blood for TCR sequencing was drawn from every dose cohort at baseline, at cycle 4 day 1 and at cycle 7 day 1. The samples were taken from a phase I, first-in-human, multicenter, open-label dose-escalation trial of ivuxolimab. The trial enrolled adults with locally advanced or metastatic head and neck squamous cell, hepatocellular, melanoma or renal cell carcinoma. Before TCR sequencing, CD4+ T cells and CD8+ T cells were sorted from peripheral blood as separate populations. Genomic DNA was extracted from sorted cells for sequencing of the TCRbeta CDR3 region. The immunoSEQ Assay was used to sequence the TCRbeta CDR3 regions. Here the immuneACCESS table is served through TCRdb, limited to in-frame sequences with V and J called. Missing clones are a known gap in these copies; in checked studies unresolved V genes cover under half, and the rest lacks a known reason. The sample table shows almost 50,000 clones, and 80% to 85% are seen once. About 5.8% of the sample is in the top ten clones.

Turning to this clone: Its antigen remains unidentified. There are no base qualities to consult, and no much larger clone falls within one base.

CDR1 MDHEN and CDR2 SYDVKM were looked up in the germline V gene. From its cysteine to its phenylalanine, the CDR3 spans 17 amino acids. CDR3 DNA is the only sequence kept; it has 51 bases, read in frame from the first base. Trimming at the junction amounts to 2 bases on V and 0 bases on J, and the germline ends lie 14 bases apart. This sequence originates from an adult with an advanced solid tumor such as melanoma, head and neck, liver or kidney cancer. Source: CD4+ or CD8+ T cells sorted from blood, taken in a trial of the OX40 agonist ivuxolimab. The rearranged chain carries TRBV28 and TRBJ1-5; TRBD1 is perhaps the D gene, given 5 matching bases. The DNA reads as follows: TGTGCCAGCAGTTTACGTCAGGGACCCTATAGCAATCAGCCCCAGCATTTT. Its product reads: CASSLRQGPYSNQPQHF.